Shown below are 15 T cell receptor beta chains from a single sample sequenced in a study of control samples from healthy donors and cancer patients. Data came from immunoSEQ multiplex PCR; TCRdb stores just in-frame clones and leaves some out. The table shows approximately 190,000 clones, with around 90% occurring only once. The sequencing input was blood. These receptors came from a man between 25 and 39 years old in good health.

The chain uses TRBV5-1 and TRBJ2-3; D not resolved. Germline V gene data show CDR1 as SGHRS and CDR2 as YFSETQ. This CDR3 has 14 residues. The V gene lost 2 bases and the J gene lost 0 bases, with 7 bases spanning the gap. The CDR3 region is CASSFPTSTDTQYF. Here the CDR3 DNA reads TGCGCCAGCAGCTTCCCGACTAGCACAGATACGCAGTATTTT. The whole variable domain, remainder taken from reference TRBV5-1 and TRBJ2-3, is KAGVTQTPRYLIKTRGQQVTLSCSPISGHRSVSWYQQTPGQGLQFLFEYFSETQRNKGNFPGRFSGRQFSNSRSEMNVSTLELGDSALYLCASSFPTSTDTQYFGPGTRLTVL.

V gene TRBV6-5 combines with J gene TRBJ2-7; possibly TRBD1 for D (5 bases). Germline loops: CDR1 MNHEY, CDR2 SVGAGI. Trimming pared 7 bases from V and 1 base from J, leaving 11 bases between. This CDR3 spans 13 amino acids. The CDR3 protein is CASTRTGSYEQYF. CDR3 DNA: TGTGCCAGCACCCGAACAGGTTCCTACGAGCAGTACTTC.

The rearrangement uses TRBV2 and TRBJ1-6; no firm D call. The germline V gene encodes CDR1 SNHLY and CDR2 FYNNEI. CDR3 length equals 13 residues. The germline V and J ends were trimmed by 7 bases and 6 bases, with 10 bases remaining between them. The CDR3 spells CASKLSLNSPLHF. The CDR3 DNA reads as TGTGCCAGCAAGCTGTCGCTTAATTCACCCCTCCACTTT.

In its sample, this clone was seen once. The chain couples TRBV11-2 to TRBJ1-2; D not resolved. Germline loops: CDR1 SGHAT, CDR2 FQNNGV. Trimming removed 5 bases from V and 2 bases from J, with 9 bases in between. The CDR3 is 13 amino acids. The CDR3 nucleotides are TGTGCCAGCAGCCCAGGACCGAACTATGGCTACACCTTC. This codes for CASSPGPNYGYTF.

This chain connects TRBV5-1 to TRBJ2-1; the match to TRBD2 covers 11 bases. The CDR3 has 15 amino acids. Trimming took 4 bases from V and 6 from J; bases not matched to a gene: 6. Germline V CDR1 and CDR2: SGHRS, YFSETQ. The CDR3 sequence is CASSQTSGVGNEQFF. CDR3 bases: TGCGCCAGCAGCCAGACTAGCGGGGTCGGCAATGAGCAGTTCTTC.

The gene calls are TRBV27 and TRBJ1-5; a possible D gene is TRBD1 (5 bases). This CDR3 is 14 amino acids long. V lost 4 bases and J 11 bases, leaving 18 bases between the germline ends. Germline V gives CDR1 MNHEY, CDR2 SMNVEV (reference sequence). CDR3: CASSSLSGFRAQHF. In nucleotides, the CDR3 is TGTGCCAGCAGTTCTCTCTCAGGGTTCCGGGCCCAGCATTTT.

CDR3 sequence: CASSKGPGHNQPQHF. CDR3 DNA sequence: TGTGCCAGCAGCAAAGGTCCGGGACACAATCAGCCCCAGCATTTT. The V and J genes are TRBV21-1 and TRBJ1-5; the listed D gene, TRBD1, was not tested against the DNA. TRBV21-1 is termed a pseudogene. This CDR3 is built from 15 residues.

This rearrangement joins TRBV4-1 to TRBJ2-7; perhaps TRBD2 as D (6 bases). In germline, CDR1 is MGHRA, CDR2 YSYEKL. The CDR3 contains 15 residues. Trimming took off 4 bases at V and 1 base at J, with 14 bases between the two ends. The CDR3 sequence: CASSLRDSTSYEQYF. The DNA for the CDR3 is TGCGCCAGCAGCCTCCGGGACTCCACGTCCTACGAGCAGTACTTC.

The CDR3 DNA follows: TGTGCCAGCGGTCCGTCCGGGGCAAATGAGCAGTTCTTC. As protein: CASGPSGANEQFF. The genes are TRBV12-3 or TRBV12-4 and TRBJ2-1; D may correspond to TRBD1 or TRBD2 (5 bases each). CDR3 length equals 13 residues. V was trimmed by 8 bases and J by 7 bases, leaving 15 bases between them.

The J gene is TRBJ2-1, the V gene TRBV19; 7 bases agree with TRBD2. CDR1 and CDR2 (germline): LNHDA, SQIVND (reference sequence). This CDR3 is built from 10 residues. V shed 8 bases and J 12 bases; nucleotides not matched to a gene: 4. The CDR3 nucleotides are TGTGCCAGTGGGAGGGCTGGGCAGTTCTTC. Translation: CASGRAGQFF.

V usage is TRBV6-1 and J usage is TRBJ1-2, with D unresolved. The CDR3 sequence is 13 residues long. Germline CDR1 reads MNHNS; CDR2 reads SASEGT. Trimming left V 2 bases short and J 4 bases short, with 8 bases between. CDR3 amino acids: CASSESGTYGYTF. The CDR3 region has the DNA TGTGCCAGCAGTGAAAGTGGCACCTATGGCTACACCTTC.

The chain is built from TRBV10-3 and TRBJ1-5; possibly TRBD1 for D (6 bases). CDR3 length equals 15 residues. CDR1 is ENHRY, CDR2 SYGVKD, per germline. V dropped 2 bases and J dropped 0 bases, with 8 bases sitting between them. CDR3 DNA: TGTGCCATCAGTGAGGGGGGGCTTAGCAATCAGCCCCAGCATTTT. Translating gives CAISEGGLSNQPQHF.

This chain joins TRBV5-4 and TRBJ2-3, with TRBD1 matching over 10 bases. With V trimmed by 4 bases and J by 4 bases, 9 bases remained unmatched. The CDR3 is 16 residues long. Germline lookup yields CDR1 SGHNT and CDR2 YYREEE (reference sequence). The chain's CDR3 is CASSLRTGGSADTQYF. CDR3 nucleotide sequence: TGTGCCAGCAGCCTCCGGACAGGGGGTAGCGCAGATACGCAGTATTTT.

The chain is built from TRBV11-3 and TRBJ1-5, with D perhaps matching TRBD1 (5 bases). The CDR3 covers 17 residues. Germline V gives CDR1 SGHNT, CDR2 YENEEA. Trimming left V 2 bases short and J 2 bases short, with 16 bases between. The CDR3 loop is CASSLLIGTSRNQPQHF. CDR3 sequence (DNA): TGTGCCAGCAGCTTATTGATTGGGACTTCCCGCAATCAGCCCCAGCATTTT.

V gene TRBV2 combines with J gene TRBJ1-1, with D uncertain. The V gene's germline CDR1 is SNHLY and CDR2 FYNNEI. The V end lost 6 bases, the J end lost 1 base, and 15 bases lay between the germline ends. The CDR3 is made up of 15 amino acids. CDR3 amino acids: CASRREGSRNTEAFF. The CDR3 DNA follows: TGTGCCAGCAGGAGAGAGGGTTCGAGGAACACTGAAGCTTTCTTT.